Below are 29 T cell receptor beta chains sequenced from a single sample in a study of blood T cell repertoires in COVID-19. The method was immunoSEQ multiplex PCR; TCRdb's version includes in-frame clones alone and lacks a portion of them. Here the sample spans about 330,000 clones, 80% to 90% being singletons. Material for sequencing was PBMCs or T cells enriched from blood (not recorded which). The receptor set was obtained from a woman aged 25 to 39 who had recovered from COVID-19.

The chain has TRBV3-1 (or the pseudogene TRBV3-2) and TRBJ1-1; D is undetermined. The CDR3 contains 11 residues. Germline CDR1 reads LGHDT; CDR2 reads YNNKEL (reference sequence). V lost 5 bases and J 8 bases, leaving 9 bases between the germline ends. The CDR3 reads CASSSYSEAFF. CDR3 DNA: TGTGCCAGCAGCTCATACTCCGAAGCTTTCTTT.

The V call is TRBV4-1, the J call TRBJ2-3; D is undetermined. The ends were cut back, 4 bases at V and 5 bases at J, with 7 bases in the middle. The CDR3 loop spans 12 amino acids. Germline values: CDR1 MGHRA, CDR2 YSYEKL. This chain's CDR3 is CASSPYGDTQYF. CDR3 in DNA: TGCGCCAGCAGCCCGTACGGAGATACGCAGTATTTT.

The rearrangement joins TRBV24-1 to TRBJ1-4; 10 nucleotides align to TRBD1. V was clipped by 3 bases and J by 6 bases; unmatched bases: 12. Germline V gene lookup returns CDR1 KGHDR and CDR2 SFDVKD. The CDR3 has 18 residues. The CDR3 coding sequence is TGTGCCACCAGTGATGTGGGACAGGGGATATTACCTGATGAAAAACTGTTTTTT. It yields the protein CATSDVGQGILPDEKLFF.

V gene TRBV19 combines with J gene TRBJ2-5, with D possibly matching TRBD2 (6 bases). Trimming stripped 1 base from V and 1 base from J, with 10 bases between. Per the germline V gene, CDR1 is LNHDA and CDR2 is SQIVND (reference sequence). The CDR3 totals 15 residues. CDR3 DNA: TGTGCCAGTAGTATAGGCGGGGCCACCCAAGAGACCCAGTACTTC. Amino acids: CASSIGGATQETQYF.

V gene TRBV6-5 combines with J gene TRBJ1-2; a possible D gene is TRBD1 (6 bases). The CDR3 has 15 residues. V lost 6 bases, J lost 1 base, and 15 bases lay in between. Germline CDR1 reads MNHEY; CDR2 reads SVGAGI. The CDR3, as DNA: TGTGCCAGCAGCTACGGGACAATCAATAACTATGGCTACACCTTC. This encodes CASSYGTINNYGYTF.

The chain employs TRBV6-5 and TRBJ1-2; a weak D match, TRBD1 (6 bases). The germline CDR1 and CDR2 sequences are MNHEY and SVGAGI. Deletions cut 4 bases from V and 3 bases from J, with 12 bases between. The CDR3 loop spans 14 amino acids. The CDR3, as DNA: TGTGCCAGCAGTTCTACTCAGGGGCACTATGGCTACACCTTC. Translation: CASSSTQGHYGYTF.

CDR3 in amino acids: CASSPGGGKAHQETQYF. The DNA for the CDR3 is TGTGCCAGCAGTCCGGGGGGCGGAAAAGCACACCAAGAGACCCAGTACTTC. V gene TRBV27 combines with J gene TRBJ2-5; possible D gene TRBD2, 7 bases. CDR1 and CDR2 (germline): MNHEY, SMNVEV (reference sequence). This CDR3 contains 17 residues. Trimming took 5 bases from V and 0 from J, leaving 19 bases between them.

This chain joins TRBV12-3 or TRBV12-4 and TRBJ1-5; no definite D call. The CDR3 contains 13 residues. Trimming shortened V by 0 bases and J by 3 bases, and 3 bases separated the two germline ends. In DNA form, the CDR3 reads TGTGCCAGCAGTTTAGCCTTCAATCAGCCCCAGCATTTT. Amino acids: CASSLAFNQPQHF.

The rearrangement links TRBV19 to TRBJ1-6, with D perhaps TRBD1 (5 bases). This CDR3 comprises 13 residues. Between the trimmed V and J ends, which lost 5 bases and 6 bases, there was a span of 8 bases. CDR1 is LNHDA and CDR2 is SQIVND in the germline V gene (reference sequence). This chain's CDR3 is CASSVTANSPLHF. The DNA for the CDR3 is TGTGCCAGTAGTGTGACAGCTAATTCACCCCTCCACTTT.

The chain carries TRBV27 and TRBJ1-1, with a weak D call TRBD1 (5 bases). V lost 4 bases to trimming and J lost 9 bases, with 18 bases between them. Germline CDR1 is MNHEY and CDR2 is SMNVEV (reference sequence). CDR3 size: 14 residues. CDR3 sequence reads: CASSSQERRGKAFF. CDR3 DNA: TGTGCCAGCAGTTCCCAGGAGAGGAGGGGAAAAGCTTTCTTT.

V gene TRBV4-3 combines with J gene TRBJ2-3; TRBD1 agrees at 9 bases. Germline V CDR1 and CDR2: LGHNA, YSLEER. The ends lost 3 bases at V and 5 bases at J; junction bases unmatched: 6. This CDR3 spans 15 amino acids. CDR3 in amino acids: CASSQTRQGGDTQYF. DNA for the CDR3: TGCGCCAGCAGCCAGACCCGACAGGGGGGAGATACGCAGTATTTT.

V is TRBV7-9 and J is TRBJ1-5; 9 bases line up with TRBD1. The CDR3 is 13 amino acids. V lost 10 bases, J lost 3 bases, and 4 bases stayed unmatched. The germline V gene encodes CDR1 SEHNR and CDR2 FQNEAQ (reference sequence). CDR3 loop: CATGTGINQPQHF. The CDR3 DNA reads as TGTGCCACCGGGACAGGGATCAATCAGCCCCAGCATTTT.

The chain links TRBV6-1 to TRBJ1-4, with D possibly TRBD1 on 5 matching bases. V lost 3 bases to trimming and J lost 6 bases, with 11 bases between them. CDR3 size: 14 residues. Germline-derived CDR1 and CDR2 are MNHNS and SASEGT. CDR3 protein: CASSEGQGYEKLFF. In DNA, the CDR3 is TGTGCCAGCAGTGAGGGGCAGGGCTATGAAAAACTGTTTTTT.

V usage is TRBV12-5 and J usage is TRBJ1-1; D is unresolved. V lost 1 base to trimming and J lost 4 bases, with 10 bases between them. This CDR3 is built from 14 residues. The germline CDR1 and CDR2 sequences are LGHNT and FRNRAP. The CDR3: CASGLGQVGTEAFF. The CDR3 nucleotides read TGTGCTAGTGGTTTGGGGCAGGTGGGCACTGAAGCTTTCTTT. Together with reference TRBV12-5 and TRBJ1-1, the CDR3 gives the full variable domain: DARVTQTPRHKVTEMGQEVTMRCQPILGHNTVFWYRQTMMQGLELLAYFRNRAPLDDSGMPKDRFSAEMPDATLATLKIQPSEPRDSAVYFCASGLGQVGTEAFFGQGTRLTVV.

This clone was observed once. The rearrangement links TRBV28 to TRBJ2-6; 9 bases are shared with TRBD1. This CDR3 is 17 amino acids long. J gave up 4 bases and V 4 bases, and 8 bases lay outside the gene matches. Germline values: CDR1 MDHEN, CDR2 SYDVKM. The CDR3 here is CASSYLTGGTGANVLTF. CDR3 nucleotide sequence: TGTGCCAGCAGTTACCTTACAGGGGGCACGGGGGCCAACGTCCTGACTTTC.

The chain combines TRBV19 with TRBJ1-2; no reliable D call. Germline V CDR1 and CDR2: LNHDA, SQIVND (reference sequence). The CDR3 runs 13 residues. Trimming left V 3 bases short and J 4 bases short, with 9 bases between. The CDR3 coding sequence is TGTGCCAGTAGTATTAACGAGCTCTATGGCTACACCTTC. It specifies CASSINELYGYTF.

The J gene is TRBJ2-1, the V gene TRBV5-4; 14 nucleotides line up with TRBD2. V lost 1 base and J lost 10; bases outside the gene matches: 7. The germline V gene encodes CDR1 SGHNT and CDR2 YYREEE (reference sequence). This CDR3 comprises 16 residues. CDR3 DNA: TGTGCCAGCAGCTTGCGGACTAGCGGGGGGCCCTGGGAGCAGTTCTTC. Translation: CASSLRTSGGPWEQFF.

The CDR3 loop reads CASRPPGTSTDTQYF. CDR3 DNA: TGTGCCAGCAGGCCCCCGGGTACTAGCACAGATACGCAGTATTTT. The genes are TRBV28 and TRBJ2-3; no reliable D call. This CDR3 contains 15 residues. Germline assignment: CDR1 MDHEN and CDR2 SYDVKM. V was cut by 6 bases and J by 0 bases, with 13 bases left in between.

The chain uses TRBV15 and TRBJ2-1; D perhaps matches TRBD1 (5 bases). Germline V gives CDR1 LNHNV, CDR2 YYDKDF (reference sequence). This CDR3 contains 14 residues. Trimming removed 0 bases from V and 9 bases from J, with 12 bases in between. The CDR3 spells CATSRDRAAGEQFF. The DNA for the CDR3 is TGTGCCACCAGCAGAGACAGGGCAGCTGGTGAGCAGTTCTTC.

The chain links TRBV5-1 to TRBJ1-4, with 8 bases identical to TRBD1. CDR1 and CDR2 from the germline V gene are SGHRS and YFSETQ. V gave up 2 bases and J gave up 5 bases; unmatched junction bases: 2. The CDR3 is 14 amino acids. CDR3 sequence (DNA): TGCGCCAGCAGCTTAGACAGGGGCAATGAAAAACTGTTTTTT. Translation gives CASSLDRGNEKLFF.

The gene calls are TRBV5-4 and TRBJ1-2; 10 bases line up with TRBD1. The CDR3 is 15 residues long. V lost 4 bases, J lost 4 bases, and 7 bases stayed unmatched. Germline-derived CDR1 and CDR2 are SGHNT and YYREEE (reference sequence). CDR3 sequence reads: CASSLGQGLGYGYTF. CDR3 DNA: TGTGCCAGCAGCCTGGGACAGGGGCTGGGCTATGGCTACACCTTC.

The chain recombines TRBV9 with TRBJ1-1; D is possibly TRBD1 (6 bases). The V and J ends lost 4 bases and 1 base respectively, with 14 bases between them. The CDR3 consists of 15 residues. The germline V gene has CDR1 SGDLS and CDR2 YYNGEE. CDR3 protein: CASSPRGRGNTEAFF. CDR3 coding DNA: TGTGCCAGCAGCCCCCGGGGCAGGGGGAACACTGAAGCTTTCTTT.

V usage is TRBV7-9 and J usage is TRBJ1-2; perhaps TRBD1 as D (5 bases). The CDR3 is made up of 13 amino acids. V lost 6 bases and J 6 bases, leaving 14 bases between the germline ends. Germline CDR1 is SEHNR and CDR2 is FQNEAQ (reference sequence). The CDR3: CASSSGLENGYTF. The DNA for the CDR3 is TGTGCCAGCAGTTCAGGGTTGGAGAATGGCTACACCTTC.

The chain couples TRBV7-3 to TRBJ1-1; D ambiguous. The CDR3 is 13 amino acids. Germline V gene sequence: CDR1 SGHTA, CDR2 FQGTGA. V lost 5 bases and J lost 3, with 10 bases in between. CDR3 DNA sequence: TGTGCCAGCAGCCTACTGATGGACACTGAAGCTTTCTTT. The encoded protein is CASSLLMDTEAFF.

This clone was counted a few times. The genes are TRBV24-1 and TRBJ1-5; 8 bases agree with TRBD1. After removal of 4 bases from V and 4 bases from J, the junction contained 5 bases not matched to a gene. The V gene's germline CDR1 is KGHDR and CDR2 SFDVKD. The CDR3 length is 15 residues. DNA of the CDR3: TGTGCCACCAGTGACCCACGACAGGGGAATCAGCCCCAGCATTTT. Its protein product is CATSDPRQGNQPQHF.

The chain couples TRBV9 to TRBJ1-5; perhaps TRBD1 as D (6 bases). This CDR3 region has 14 residues. Trimming took 3 bases from V and 5 from J, leaving 12 bases between them. Germline values: CDR1 SGDLS, CDR2 YYNGEE. The CDR3 nucleotides read TGTGCCAGCAGCGCCACAGGGTTACATCAGCCCCAGCATTTT. Protein product: CASSATGLHQPQHF.

The J gene is TRBJ1-1, the V gene TRBV6-1; 8 bases fit TRBD1. CDR3 size: 16 residues. With V trimmed by 4 bases and J by 3 bases, 10 bases remained unmatched. Germline V gene data show CDR1 as MNHNS and CDR2 as SASEGT. DNA of the CDR3: TGTGCCAGCAGTGGGCCAACAGGGGGTAGATACACTGAAGCTTTCTTT. Protein: CASSGPTGGRYTEAFF.

This chain links TRBV7-8 with TRBJ2-5; a possible D gene is TRBD1 (7 bases). V lost 6 bases and J 2 bases, leaving 13 bases between the germline ends. The CDR3 totals 14 residues. Germline lookup yields CDR1 SGHVS and CDR2 FQNEAQ. CDR3 coding DNA: TGTGCCAGCAGATTCAGGGGGGTACAAGAGACCCAGTACTTC. Protein sequence: CASRFRGVQETQYF. Variable domain in full (rest from reference TRBV7-8 and TRBJ2-5): GAGVSQSPRYKVAKRGQDVALRCDPISGHVSLFWYQQALGQGPEFLTYFQNEAQLDKSGLPSDRFFAERPEGSVSTLKIQRTQQEDSAVYLCASRFRGVQETQYFGPGTRLLVL.

The chain uses TRBV4-1 and TRBJ1-1, with unresolved D. Trimming stripped 4 bases from V and 0 bases from J, with 9 bases between. Germline V gives CDR1 MGHRA, CDR2 YSYEKL. The CDR3 spans 14 residues. Written as DNA, the CDR3 is TGCGCCAGCAGCCTCGGGGAAATGAACACTGAAGCTTTCTTT. It is translated as CASSLGEMNTEAFF.